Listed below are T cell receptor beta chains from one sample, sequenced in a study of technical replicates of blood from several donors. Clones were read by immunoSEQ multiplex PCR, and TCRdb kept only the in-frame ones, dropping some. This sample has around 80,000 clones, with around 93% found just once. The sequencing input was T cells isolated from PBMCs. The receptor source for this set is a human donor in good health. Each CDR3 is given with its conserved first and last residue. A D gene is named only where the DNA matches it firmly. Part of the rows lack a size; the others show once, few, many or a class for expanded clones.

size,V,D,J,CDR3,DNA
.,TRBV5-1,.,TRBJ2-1,CASSSLGSTSYNEQFF,TGCGCCAGCAGCTCCCTGGGCTCTACGTCCTACAATGAGCAGTTCTTC
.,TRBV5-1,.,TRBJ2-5,CASTIGSQETQYF,TGCGCCAGCACCATTGGGAGCCAAGAGACCCAGTACTTC
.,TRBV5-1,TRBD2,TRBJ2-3,CASSLSGRPPTDTQYF,TGCGCCAGCAGCTTAAGCGGGAGGCCCCCCACAGATACGCAGTATTTT
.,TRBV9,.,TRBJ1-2,CASSTHPPGRVDGGYTF,TGTGCCAGCAGCACCCACCCTCCCGGGAGGGTAGATGGTGGCTACACCTTC
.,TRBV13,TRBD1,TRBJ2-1,CASSLGGTGPDNEQFF,TGTGCCAGCAGCTTAGGAGGGACAGGGCCGGACAATGAGCAGTTCTTC
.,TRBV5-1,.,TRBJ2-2,CASSLAGANTGELFF,TGCGCCAGCAGCTTGGCAGGGGCCAACACCGGGGAGCTGTTTTTT
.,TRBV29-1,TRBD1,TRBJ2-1,CSVTTGQGTYNEQFF,TGCAGCGTGACCACGGGACAGGGGACCTACAATGAGCAGTTCTTC
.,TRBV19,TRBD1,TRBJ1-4,CASSLDRVNEKLFF,TGTGCCAGTAGCCTCGACAGGGTGAATGAAAAACTGTTTTTT
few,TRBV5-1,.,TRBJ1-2,CASRLPYRVVDGYTF,TGCGCCAGCAGGCTTCCCTACAGGGTCGTAGATGGCTACACCTTC
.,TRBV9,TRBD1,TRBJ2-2,CASSKILTGAGELFF,TGTGCCAGCAGCAAAATTTTAACAGGGGCCGGGGAGCTGTTTTTT
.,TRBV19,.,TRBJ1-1,CASSTREVVFNTEAFF,TGTGCCAGTAGTACACGGGAAGTTGTATTCAACACTGAAGCTTTCTTT
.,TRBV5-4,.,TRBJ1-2,CASSPGSGPSYTF,TGTGCCAGCAGCCCCGGGAGCGGACCCTCCTACACCTTC
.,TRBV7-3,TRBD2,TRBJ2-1,CASSFQGGISYNEQFF,TGTGCCAGCAGCTTTCAGGGAGGGATCTCCTACAATGAGCAGTTCTTC
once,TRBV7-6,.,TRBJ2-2,CASSLQNSGTGELFF,TGTGCCAGCAGCTTACAGAATTCGGGCACCGGGGAGCTGTTTTTT
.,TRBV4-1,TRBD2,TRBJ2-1,CASSQGQRLAGEDEQFF,TGCGCCAGCAGCCAAGGGCAGCGACTAGCGGGAGAGGATGAGCAGTTCTTC
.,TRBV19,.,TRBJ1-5,CASRRGGLQRNQPQHF,TGTGCCAGTAGAAGGGGAGGACTCCAACGCAATCAGCCCCAGCATTTT
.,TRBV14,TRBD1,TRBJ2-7,CASSQTPGQGTDEQYF,TGTGCCAGCAGCCAAACACCGGGACAGGGGACCGACGAGCAGTACTTC
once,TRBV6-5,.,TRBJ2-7,CASSYLGQDYEQYF,TGTGCCAGCAGTTACCTGGGACAAGACTACGAGCAGTACTTC
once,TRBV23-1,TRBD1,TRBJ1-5,CARLDRGNSNQPQHF,TGCGCCAGATTGGACAGGGGTAATAGCAATCAGCCCCAGCATTTT
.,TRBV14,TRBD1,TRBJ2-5,CASSSQGPVAQYF,TGTGCCAGCAGCTCACAGGGGCCAGTGGCCCAGTACTTC
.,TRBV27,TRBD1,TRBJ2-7,CASSSDRASLWTNYEQYF,TGTGCCAGCAGTTCCGACAGGGCAAGTTTGTGGACGAATTACGAGCAGTACTTC
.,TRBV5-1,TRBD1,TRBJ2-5,CASSSGGTGVRETQYF,TGCGCCAGCAGCTCGGGGGGGACAGGGGTAAGAGAGACCCAGTACTTC
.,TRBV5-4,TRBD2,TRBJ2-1,CASRLTSGGPYNEQFF,TGTGCCAGCAGGTTGACTAGCGGGGGACCCTACAATGAGCAGTTCTTC